The sequence of this T cell receptor (beta chain) was determined in a study of blood T cell repertoires in COVID-19 (dated by TCRdb to about 2020). Concerning the study at large: The collaborator samples originated in the United States, Italy and Spain and spanned the acute and convalescent phases of COVID-19. The prospective study material was composed of cDNA or gDNA derived from T cells, B-cell-depleted T cells, or PBMCs. Subjects who had been exposed to COVID-19, were actively infected with it, or had recovered from it provided the deeply sampled blood TCRbeta repertoires that made up the dataset. The repertoires were released in a freely available public database intended as a resource for research on the immune response to SARS-CoV-2. The samples were drawn from two sources: the first 160 participants of the ongoing ImmuneRACE study, and over 950 subjects contributed by 6 global collaborators. The sample metadata nearly always contained a de-identified subject ID, COVID-19 status, age in years and sex. Where HLA class I and class II types were available, the types were taken from metadata supplied by the sample provider, not from assay-based typing. Results and caveats for the whole study, not just this receptor: Clinical and demographic metadata were provided uncurated, with the amount varying by source and participant.

In the prospective study, participants were roughly 18 to 100 years old, resided in around 25 geographic areas of the United States, and were enrolled through a virtual design. In the prospective study, participants were assigned to cohorts based on the clinical history participants reported in a screening survey and a study questionnaire. ImmuneRACE Cohort 3 recovered participants were defined by two consecutive negative NP/OP PCR tests, healthcare professional clearance, or symptom resolution. In the prospective study, mobile phlebotomists collected whole blood, serum and a nasopharyngeal or oropharyngeal swab from each participant. Participants in the prospective study had the option to provide additional blood draws and questionnaires over a roughly 2-month period. Before DNA extraction, blood samples from the prospective study were shipped at room temperature or frozen. This clone has only a few counts. Its recognized antigen is unknown. Base-call qualities are not available, and no considerably larger clone is one nucleotide away.

The cysteine opens and the phenylalanine closes a CDR3 of 12 amino acids. Only the CDR3 part of the read is kept: 36 bases, read in frame from the first base. The germline ends are 4 bases apart after V is trimmed by 3 bases and J by 4 bases. As encoded in the germline V gene (reference sequence), CDR1 is SEHNR while CDR2 is FQNEAQ. The immunoSEQ Assay, a bias-controlled multiplex PCR, was used to amplify TCRbeta CDR3 regions from genomic DNA. The authors' pipeline ran thus. Within the assay, amplification of reference gene primers was used to estimate how many nucleated cells each sample contained. To quantify the absolute abundance of each unique TCRbeta CDR3 rearrangement, sequence reads were collapsed and filtered. For each sample, productive Simpson clonality was calculated as the square root of Simpson's diversity index over productive rearrangements. TCRdb holds this immuneACCESS table with in-frame rearrangements only. Some clones are missing; in checked studies, unresolved V genes explain under half, and the rest has no known cause. That table furnishes V, J and clone size, whereas the DNA furnished D and trimming. Present in this sample are fewer than 300,000 clones, 80% to 95% of which were seen just once. The top ten clones comprise around 1.1% of the sample.

The material sequenced was PBMCs or T cells enriched from blood (not recorded which). The receptor was isolated from a woman aged 25 to 39 who had recovered from COVID-19. The chain is encoded by TRBV7-9 joined to TRBJ1-5, with the D gene not clear enough to name. The DNA is TGTGCCAGCAGCTTCCCGAATCAGCCCCAGCATTTT. This encodes CASSFPNQPQHF.